This T cell receptor (beta chain) was recovered during a study of cytomegalovirus exposure and HLA in healthy donors. General observations from the study: Reportedly, fewer N-insertions than the approximately 610-donor mean appeared in an Asian-associated ancestry cluster in a later analysis. Highest at DRB1 and lowest at HLA-C, TCR association rates differed among HLA loci in a later analysis.

Worth noting for this clone: Its antigen is undetermined.

The PCR contained 60 Vbeta and 13 Jbeta primers. Assay: immunoSEQ multiplex PCR; the TCRdb copy retains only in-frame clones and omits some. The sample has around 140,000 clones; around three quarters are singletons. CDR1 is SGHRS and CDR2 is YFSETQ in the germline V gene. The CDR3 contains 16 residues. J lost 2 bases, V lost 4 bases, and 12 bases had no gene match. The chain recombines TRBV5-1 with TRBJ2-7, with 7 bases fitting TRBD1. Source material: PBMCs. This receptor was obtained from a woman aged 18-30 years in good health and CMV-seropositive. The chain's CDR3 is CASSISTGRGPYEQYF. Here the CDR3 DNA reads TGCGCCAGCAGCATCTCGACAGGGCGCGGACCCTACGAGCAGTACTTC.